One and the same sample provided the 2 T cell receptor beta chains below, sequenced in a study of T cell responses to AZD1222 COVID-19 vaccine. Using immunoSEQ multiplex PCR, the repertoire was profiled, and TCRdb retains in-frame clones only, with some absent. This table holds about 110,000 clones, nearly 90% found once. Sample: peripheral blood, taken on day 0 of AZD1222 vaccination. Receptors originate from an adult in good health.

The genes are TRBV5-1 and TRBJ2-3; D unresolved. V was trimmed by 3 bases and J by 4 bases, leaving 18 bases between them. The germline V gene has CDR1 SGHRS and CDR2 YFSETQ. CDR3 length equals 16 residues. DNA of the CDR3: TGCGCCAGCAGCTCTCGCGAGACTCCCCGGCCAGATACGCAGTATTTT. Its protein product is CASSSRETPRPDTQYF.

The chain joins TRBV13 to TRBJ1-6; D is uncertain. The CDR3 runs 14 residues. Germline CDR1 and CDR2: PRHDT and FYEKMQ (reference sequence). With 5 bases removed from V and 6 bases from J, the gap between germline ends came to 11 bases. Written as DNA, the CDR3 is TGTGCCAGCAGCCCCCCGGGGTCTAATTCACCCCTCCACTTT. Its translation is CASSPPGSNSPLHF.